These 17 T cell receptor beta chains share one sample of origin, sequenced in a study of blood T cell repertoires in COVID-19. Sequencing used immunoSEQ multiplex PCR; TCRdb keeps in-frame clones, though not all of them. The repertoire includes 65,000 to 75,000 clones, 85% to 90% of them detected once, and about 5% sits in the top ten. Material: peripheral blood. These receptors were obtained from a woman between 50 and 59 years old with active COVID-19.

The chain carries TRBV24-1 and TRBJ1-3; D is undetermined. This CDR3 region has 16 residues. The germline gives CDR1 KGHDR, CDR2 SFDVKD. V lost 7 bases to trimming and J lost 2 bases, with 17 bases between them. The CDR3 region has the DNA TGTGCCACCAGACTACCTCCGGACTGCGCTGGAAACACCATATATTTT. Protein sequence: CATRLPPDCAGNTIYF.

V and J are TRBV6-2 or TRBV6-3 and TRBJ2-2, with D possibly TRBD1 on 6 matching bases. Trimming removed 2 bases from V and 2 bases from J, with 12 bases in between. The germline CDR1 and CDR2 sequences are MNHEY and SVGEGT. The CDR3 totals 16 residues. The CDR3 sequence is CASSYGEGGNTGELFF. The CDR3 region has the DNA TGTGCCAGCAGTTACGGGGAAGGGGGTAACACCGGGGAGCTGTTTTTT.

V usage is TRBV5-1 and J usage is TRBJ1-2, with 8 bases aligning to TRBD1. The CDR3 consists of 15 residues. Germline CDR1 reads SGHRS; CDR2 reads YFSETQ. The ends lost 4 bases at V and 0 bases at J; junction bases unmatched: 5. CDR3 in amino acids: CASSLPGQANYGYTF. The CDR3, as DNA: TGCGCCAGCAGCCTTCCGGGACAGGCTAACTATGGCTACACCTTC. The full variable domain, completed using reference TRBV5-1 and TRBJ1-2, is KAGVTQTPRYLIKTRGQQVTLSCSPISGHRSVSWYQQTPGQGLQFLFEYFSETQRNKGNFPGRFSGRQFSNSRSEMNVSTLELGDSALYLCASSLPGQANYGYTFGSGTRLTVV.

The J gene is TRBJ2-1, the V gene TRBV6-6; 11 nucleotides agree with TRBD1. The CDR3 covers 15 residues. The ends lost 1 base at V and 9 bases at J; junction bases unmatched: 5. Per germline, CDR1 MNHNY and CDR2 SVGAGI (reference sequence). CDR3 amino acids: CASSYLGQGAGEQFF. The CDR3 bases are TGTGCCAGCAGTTACTTAGGACAGGGGGCGGGTGAGCAGTTCTTC.

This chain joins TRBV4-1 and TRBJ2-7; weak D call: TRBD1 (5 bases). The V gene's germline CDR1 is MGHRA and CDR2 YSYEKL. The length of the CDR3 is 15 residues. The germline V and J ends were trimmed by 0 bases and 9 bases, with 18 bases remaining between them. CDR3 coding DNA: TGCGCCAGCAGCCAAGACCGTGCTTTAAGGGGTGGGCAGTACTTC. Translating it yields CASSQDRALRGGQYF.

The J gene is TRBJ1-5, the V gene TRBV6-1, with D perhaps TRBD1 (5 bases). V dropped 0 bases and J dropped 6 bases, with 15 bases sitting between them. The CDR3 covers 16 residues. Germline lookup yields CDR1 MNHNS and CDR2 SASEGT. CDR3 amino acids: CASSEAGPERSQPQHF. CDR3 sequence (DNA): TGTGCCAGCAGTGAAGCGGGGCCAGAGCGTAGTCAGCCCCAGCATTTT.

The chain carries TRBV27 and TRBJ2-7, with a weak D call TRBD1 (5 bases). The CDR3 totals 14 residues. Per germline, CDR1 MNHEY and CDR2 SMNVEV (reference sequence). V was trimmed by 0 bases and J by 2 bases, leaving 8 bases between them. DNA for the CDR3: TGTGCCAGCAGTTTATCCGGACAAACCTACGAGCAGTACTTC. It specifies CASSLSGQTYEQYF.

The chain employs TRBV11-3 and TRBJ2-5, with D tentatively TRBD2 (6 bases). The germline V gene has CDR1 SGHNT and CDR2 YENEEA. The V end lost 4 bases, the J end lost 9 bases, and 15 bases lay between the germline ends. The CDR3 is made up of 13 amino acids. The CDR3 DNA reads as TGTGCCAGCAGCTACACATGGTCGGGGGCCCAGTACTTC. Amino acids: CASSYTWSGAQYF.

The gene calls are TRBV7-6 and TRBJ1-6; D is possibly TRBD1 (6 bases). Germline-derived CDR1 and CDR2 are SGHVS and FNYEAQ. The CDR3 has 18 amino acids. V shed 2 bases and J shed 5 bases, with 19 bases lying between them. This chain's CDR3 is CASSLSGGGQINNSPLHF. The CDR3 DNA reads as TGTGCCAGCAGCTTAAGTGGTGGGGGCCAGATCAATAATTCACCCCTCCACTTT.

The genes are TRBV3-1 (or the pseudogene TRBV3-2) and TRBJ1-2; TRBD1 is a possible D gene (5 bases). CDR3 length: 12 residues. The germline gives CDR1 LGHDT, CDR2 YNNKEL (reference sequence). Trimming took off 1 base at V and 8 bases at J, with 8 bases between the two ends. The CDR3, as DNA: TGTGCCAGCAGCCAAGGCAGGGCCGGCTACACCTTC. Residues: CASSQGRAGYTF.

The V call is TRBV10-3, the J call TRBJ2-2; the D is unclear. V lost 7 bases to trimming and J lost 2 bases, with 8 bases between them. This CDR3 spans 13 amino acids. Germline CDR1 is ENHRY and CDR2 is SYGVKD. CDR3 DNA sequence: TGTGCCATCAAGTCGGGTAACACCGGGGAGCTGTTTTTT. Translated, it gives CAIKSGNTGELFF.

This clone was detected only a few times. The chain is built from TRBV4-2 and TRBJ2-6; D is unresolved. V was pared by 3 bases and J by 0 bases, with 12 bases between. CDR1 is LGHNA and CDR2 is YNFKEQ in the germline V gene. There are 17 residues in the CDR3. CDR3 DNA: TGTGCCAGCAGCCACCCCTCGGTGAGCTCTGGGGCCAACGTCCTGACTTTC. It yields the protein CASSHPSVSSGANVLTF.

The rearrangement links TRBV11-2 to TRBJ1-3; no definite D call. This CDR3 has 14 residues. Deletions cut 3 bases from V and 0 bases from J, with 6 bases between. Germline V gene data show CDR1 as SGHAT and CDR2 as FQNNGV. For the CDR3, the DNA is TGTGCCAGCAGCTTCCGGAGCTCTGGAAACACCATATATTTT. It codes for CASSFRSSGNTIYF.

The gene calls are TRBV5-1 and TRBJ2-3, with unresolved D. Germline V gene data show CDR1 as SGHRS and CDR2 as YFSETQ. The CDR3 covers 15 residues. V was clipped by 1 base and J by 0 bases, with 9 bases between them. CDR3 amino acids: CASSLRPTSTDTQYF. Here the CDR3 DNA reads TGCGCCAGCAGCTTGCGACCGACTAGCACAGATACGCAGTATTTT.

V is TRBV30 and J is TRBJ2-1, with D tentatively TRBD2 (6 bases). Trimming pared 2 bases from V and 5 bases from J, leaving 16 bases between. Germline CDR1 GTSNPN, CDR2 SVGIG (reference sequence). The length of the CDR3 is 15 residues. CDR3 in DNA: TGTGCCTGGAGTTATGGCGGGATTAACGACAATGAGCAGTTCTTC. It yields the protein CAWSYGGINDNEQFF. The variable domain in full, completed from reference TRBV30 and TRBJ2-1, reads SQTIHQWPATLVQPVGSPLSLECTVEGTSNPNLYWYRQAAGRGLQLLFYSVGIGQISSEVPQNLSASRPQDRQFILSSKKLLLSDSGFYLCAWSYGGINDNEQFFGPGTRLTVL.

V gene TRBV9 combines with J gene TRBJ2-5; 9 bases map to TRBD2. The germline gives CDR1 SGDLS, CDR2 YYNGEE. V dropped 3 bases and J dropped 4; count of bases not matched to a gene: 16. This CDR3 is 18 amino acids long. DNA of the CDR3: TGTGCCAGCAGCGCCGAAGGTCTCCCGCGGGAGGGTAGAGAGACCCAGTACTTC. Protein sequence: CASSAEGLPREGRETQYF.

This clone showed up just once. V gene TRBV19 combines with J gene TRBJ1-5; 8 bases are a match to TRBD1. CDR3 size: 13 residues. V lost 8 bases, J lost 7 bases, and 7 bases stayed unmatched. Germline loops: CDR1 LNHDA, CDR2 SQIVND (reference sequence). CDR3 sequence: CASHQGAEQPQHF. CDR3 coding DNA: TGTGCCAGTCATCAGGGGGCTGAGCAGCCCCAGCATTTT.